One and the same sample provided the 7 T cell receptor beta chains below, sequenced in a study of blood T cells in healthy people across ages. PCR was performed a second time for about 7 to 11 cycles using a sample-barcoded 5' primer and a J-beta primer mix. TCRdb reanalysed the 5' RACE reads using MiXCR and keeps one entry per CDR3 protein. The sample holds about 670,000 distinct CDR3 sequences, more than 45% seen once. What was sequenced was blood. Receptor source: a woman older than 75 in good health.

Worth noting for this clonotype: Sequence at one end of the junction differs from germline and may be a read error. The DNA of the CDR3 is TGTGCCAGCAGCTTAGGGAGCGGTCTAGCCAGAAACATTCAGTACTTC. Its translation is CASSLGSGLARNIQYF. The chain couples TRBV7-2 to TRBJ2-4, with D tentatively TRBD2 (5 bases). This CDR3 has 16 residues. Germline values: CDR1 SGHTA, CDR2 FQGNSA.

This chain links TRBV5-1 with TRBJ1-1; D remains unclear. This CDR3 has 14 residues. Germline loops: CDR1 SGHRS, CDR2 YFSETQ. Deletions cut 5 bases from V and 1 base from J, with 12 bases between. This CDR3 is CASSFKDGNTEAFF. The DNA for the CDR3 is TGCGCCAGCAGTTTCAAGGACGGGAACACTGAAGCTTTCTTT.

The chain is built from TRBV12-3 or TRBV12-4 and TRBJ2-7; no reliable D call. V shed 5 bases and J shed 5 bases, with 13 bases lying between them. The CDR3 has 13 residues. The CDR3 loop is CASSVTGFNEQYF. CDR3 bases: TGTGCCAGCAGTGTCACGGGTTTCAACGAGCAGTACTTC.

The rearrangement uses TRBV20-1 and TRBJ1-5; D is perhaps TRBD1 (5 bases). Germline V lookup: CDR1 DFQATT, CDR2 SNEGSKA (reference sequence). V was trimmed by 1 base and J by 3 bases, leaving 10 bases between them. The CDR3 has 14 residues. The CDR3 reads CSARVAQDNQPQHF. CDR3 sequence (DNA): TGCAGTGCTAGAGTCGCACAGGACAATCAGCCCCAGCATTTT.

A word on this clonotype: A much larger clone differs by one base, so this may be a read error. This chain links TRBV6-4 with TRBJ2-1; D is perhaps TRBD1 or TRBD2 (6 bases each). This CDR3 region has 15 residues. The germline CDR1 and CDR2 sequences are MRHNA and SNTAGT. As DNA, the CDR3 is TGTACCAGCAGTGCTCAAAGTGGGGGGCACAATGAGCAGTTCTTC. It is translated as CTSSAQSGGHNEQFF.

The chain joins TRBV3-1 to TRBJ2-3; unclear D gene. Trimming cost V 1 base and J 6 bases, with 17 bases left between them. The CDR3 is 16 residues long. CDR1 and CDR2 (germline): LGHDT, YNNKEL (reference sequence). The CDR3 spells CASSQASSFGYDTQYF. For the CDR3, the DNA is TGTGCCAGCAGCCAAGCCTCCAGTTTTGGGTACGATACGCAGTATTTT.

This clonotype has ten or more counts. The chain is built from TRBV9 and TRBJ2-5; the D gene could be TRBD1 or TRBD2 (5 bases each). CDR1 is SGDLS and CDR2 is YYNGEE in the germline V gene. The length of the CDR3 is 16 residues. The V gene lost 0 bases and the J gene lost 2 bases, with 14 bases spanning the gap. The CDR3 DNA is TGTGCCAGCAGCGTAGGGGGGATGGGGGTTCAAGAGACCCAGTACTTC. It is translated as CASSVGGMGVQETQYF.